Sequencing of this TCR beta chain was carried out in a study of shared T cell receptors in the human thymus. This CDR3 contains 13 residues. J gave up 8 bases and V 6 bases, and 7 bases lay outside the gene matches. Germline V gene lookup returns CDR1 SNHLY and CDR2 FYNNEI. Assay: immunoSEQ multiplex PCR; the TCRdb copy retains only in-frame clones and omits some. The data contain hundreds of thousands of clones, roughly 90% of them singletons. The sample was also reused in another study, on human thymus T cells. That paper adds: Congenital heart defects were the reason for the corrective surgery that the donors, healthy Finnish infants, were having. Resections that were taken during corrective heart surgery supplied the thymus tissue.

Sequenced input: thymocytes. The rearrangement joins TRBV2 to TRBJ2-1, with 7 nucleotides matching TRBD1. The TCR comes from a boy younger than two with a congenital heart defect. As DNA, the CDR3 is TGTGCCAGCAGAGACAGGGTGGGCCATGAGCAGTTCTTC. It translates to CASRDRVGHEQFF. Using reference TRBV2 and TRBJ2-1 for the parts outside the CDR3, the full variable domain is EPEVTQTPSHQVTQMGQEVILRCVPISNHLYFYWYRQILGQKVEFLVSFYNNEISEKSEIFDDQFSVERPDGSNFTLKIRSTKLEDSAMYFCASRDRVGHEQFFGPGTRLTVL.